This TCR beta chain was recorded in a study of metastatic and nonmetastatic thyroid tumors. As for the study in general: Malignant thyroid and benign thyroid patients provided blood and tumor or nodule tissue whose repertoires were compared.

In the source study's methods: The study's classifier, a distant-metastasis tool for papillary thyroid cancer, was built using CDR3 differences across clinicopathological groups. Using MiXCR, TCRdb reanalyzed the PCR reads. The V and J calls were determined by TCRdb, not by the authors. In the table there are 20,000 or so clones, approximately 37% of which are singletons. No treatment of any kind had been given to any patient before thyroid surgery. This CDR3 comprises 18 residues. Germline V lookup: CDR1 SGHVS, CDR2 FQNEAQ. V lost 4 bases and J 2 bases, leaving 21 bases between the germline ends. Regarding the study as a whole: Across blood and tumor, TCR beta diversity in malignant thyroid tumors was reportedly significantly higher than in benign nodules.

Concerning this clone itself: Its target is not known.

This chain links TRBV7-8 with TRBJ1-3; D gene unclear. Sequencing was done on a sample of tumor tissue. The TCR originated in a female donor with papillary thyroid cancer or a benign thyroid nodule (not recorded which). Some clones in this sample may be carry-over from other donors' samples. CDR3 bases: TGTGCCAGCAGCTCAGGACCAGATCAGGTGATAGCTGGAAACACCATATATTTT. Amino acid sequence: CASSSGPDQVIAGNTIYF.